The sequence of this TCR beta chain was determined in a study of blood T cell repertoires in COVID-19. In the study overall: COVID-19 samples from acute and convalescent phases originated in the United States, Italy and Spain. T cells, B-cell-depleted T cells, or PBMCs provided the cDNA or gDNA that served as material.

In germline, CDR1 is KGHSH, CDR2 LQKENI. V was cut by 2 bases and J by 5 bases, with 10 bases left in between. This CDR3 is 14 amino acids long. How the authors handled the data: Reference gene primer amplification gave nucleated cell count estimates. Repertoires were generated with immunoSEQ multiplex PCR, while TCRdb's copy carries only in-frame clones and drops some. V, J and clone size are those of that table, while D and trimming were read from the DNA. Altogether some 110,000 clones are present, roughly four fifths being singletons, with the ten largest covering roughly 5%. Sequenced sample: peripheral blood. The chain recombines TRBV18 with TRBJ2-1; no firm D call. The TCR was taken from a man between 60 and 70 years old with acute or convalescent COVID-19. The CDR3: CASSPSITNNEQFF. Written as DNA, the CDR3 is TGTGCCAGCTCACCAAGCATAACGAACAATGAGCAGTTCTTC. The variable domain in full, with the rest retrieved from reference TRBV18 and TRBJ2-1, is NAGVMQNPRHLVRRRGQEARLRCSPMKGHSHVYWYRQLPEEGLKFMVYLQKENIIDESGMPKERFSAEFPKEGPSILRIQQVVRGDSAAYFCASSPSITNNEQFFGPGTRLTVL.